A selection of T cell receptor beta chains follows, all from one sample in a study of blood T cell repertoires in COVID-19. Here immunoSEQ multiplex PCR was the method, and the copy in TCRdb shows in-frame clones only, minus some. The repertoire has approximately 100,000 clones, 85% of them found once; the top ten carry 1.5% to 2%. Sequenced sample: peripheral blood. These TCRs come from a woman aged 65 to 85 with active or convalescent COVID-19. Both conserved end residues are part of each CDR3. D genes are given only for firm matches. Clone size is shown for a subset of rows, as once, few, many or a class of expanded clone.

. . TRBJ2-2 TRBV6-2/TRBV6-3 TGTGCCAGCAGTTTAGCCGGAGGCGGGGAGCTGTTTTTT CASSLAGGGELFF
. . TRBJ1-1 TRBV7-2 TGTGCCAGCAGCTTTAGTCTTAACACTGAAGCTTTCTTT CASSFSLNTEAFF
. . TRBJ2-7 TRBV5-4 TGTGCCAGCAGCTTTGGGGGGGGGCCCTACGAGCAGTACTTC CASSFGGGPYEQYF
once TRBD1 TRBJ1-6 TRBV4-3 TGCGCCAGCAGCCAAGAAGTCGGGGGGTGGACAGGGAATTCACCCCTCCACTTT CASSQEVGGWTGNSPLHF
. TRBD2 TRBJ2-5 TRBV5-4 TGTGCCAGCAGCCCGAACGCGGGGGGGGCAAGGGAGACCCAGTACTTC CASSPNAGGARETQYF
. . TRBJ2-4 TRBV7-2 TGTGCCAGCAGCTTCAACCCGGGAGAAGGAAACATTCAGTACTTC CASSFNPGEGNIQYF
. TRBD2 TRBJ2-7 TRBV10-2 TGCGCCAGCAGTGTTCCGGGACTAGCGTACTACGAGCAGTACTTC CASSVPGLAYYEQYF
. . TRBJ2-3 TRBV24-1 TGTGCCACCAGTCAGGGGAGCACAGATACGCAGTATTTT CATSQGSTDTQYF
. TRBD1 TRBJ2-5 TRBV25-1 TGTGCCAGCAGTCCACCGACAGGGGGACGGCAGACCCAGTACTTC CASSPPTGGRQTQYF
. TRBD1 TRBJ2-1 TRBV9 TGTGCCAGCAGCCCTCCGTCGGGACAGGTAAACAATGAGCAGTTCTTC CASSPPSGQVNNEQFF
. TRBD1 TRBJ2-7 TRBV28 TGTGCCAGCAGACGGACAGGGAGCTCCTACGAGCAGTACTTC CASRRTGSSYEQYF
. . TRBJ1-1 TRBV25-1 TGTGCCAGCAGTGGTGCGGGGAAGGGTGGAATGAACACTGAAGCTTTCTTT CASSGAGKGGMNTEAFF
. . TRBJ1-6 TRBV19 TGTGCCAGTAGTAGAAAAACGGCCCGGGATTCACCCCTCCACTTT CASSRKTARDSPLHF